The next 18 T cell receptor beta chains were all read from a single sample in a study of T cells in Graves' hyperthyroidism and ophthalmopathy (dated by TCRdb to between 2019 and 2020). The library was produced with multiplex PCR. This sample was sequenced with an Illumina HiSeq 2000. Amplification of TCR beta CDR3 regions was carried out from RNA transcripts. A first-round RT-PCR of the TCR CDR3 used the HTBI primer set with the Qiagen OneStep RT-PCR kit. In TCRdb, the public reads were trimmed at Q25 with fastp and aligned with MiXCR, with productive beta chains retained. When rows share a CDR3 protein, they turn into one entry using the most common DNA and genes. The sample includes 250,000 to 350,000 distinct CDR3 sequences, with around 20% observed a single time. 50% to 75% of the sample is taken by the ten largest. Sample: blood. Receptor source: a man aged 25-45 years with Graves' ophthalmopathy.

In its sample, this clonotype was seen many times. V usage is TRBV7-8 and J usage is TRBJ1-1, with D uncertain. This CDR3 contains 14 residues. Trimming shortened V by 4 bases and J by 6 bases, and 15 bases separated the two germline ends. Germline V gene data show CDR1 as SGHVS and CDR2 as FQNEAQ. CDR3 region: CASSSATTNPEAFF. CDR3 in DNA: TGTGCCAGCAGCTCCGCAACAACCAACCCTGAAGCTTTCTTT.

The V gene is TRBV28, the J gene TRBJ2-7; a weak D match, TRBD1 (6 bases). The CDR3 totals 15 residues. Germline V CDR1 and CDR2: MDHEN, SYDVKM. Between the trimmed V and J ends, which lost 6 bases and 2 bases, there was a span of 17 bases. CDR3 bases: TGTGCCAGCAGCCTAAGGACAGCCGTAACCTACGAGCAGTACTTC. As protein: CASSLRTAVTYEQYF.

A remark on this clonotype: Being one base from a much bigger clone, this may be a read error. J is TRBJ1-1 and V is TRBV28; D is unresolved. The CDR3 sequence is 14 residues long. V gave up 5 bases and J gave up 1 base, with 11 bases separating them. Per germline, CDR1 MDHEN and CDR2 SYDVKM. The CDR3 DNA is TGTGCCAGCAGTACTCTTGACACGAACACTGAAGCTTTCTTT. Amino acids: CASSTLDTNTEAFF.

This clonotype was picked up one time. The chain links TRBV19 to TRBJ1-1; D is perhaps TRBD1 (6 bases). Germline assignment: CDR1 LNHDA and CDR2 SQIVND (reference sequence). This CDR3 has 13 amino acids. V was trimmed by 5 bases and J by 4 bases, leaving 11 bases between them. CDR3 nucleotide sequence: TGTGCCAGTAGTGGACAGAGGGGCACTGAAGCTTTCTTT. It codes for CASSGQRGTEAFF.

There are a few counts of this clonotype. The chain's CDR3 is CASSLAKGTGGFDIQYF. The CDR3 nucleotides are TGTGCCAGCAGCTTAGCAAAAGGGACAGGGGGCTTCGACATTCAGTACTTC. J is TRBJ2-4 and V is TRBV7-9, with 12 bases matching TRBD1. CDR1 and CDR2 from the germline V gene are SEHNR and FQNEAQ (reference sequence). V lost 0 bases, J lost 8 bases, and 8 bases stayed unmatched. The CDR3 totals 17 residues. The whole variable domain, filled in from reference TRBV7-9 and TRBJ2-4, reads DTGVSQNPRHKITKRGQNVTFRCDPISEHNRLYWYRQTLGQGPEFLTYFQNEAQLEKSRLLSDRFSAERPKGSFSTLEIQRTEQGDSAMYLCASSLAKGTGGFDIQYFGAGTRLSVL.

The sample holds many counts of this clonotype. The chain has TRBV7-9 and TRBJ1-1; D is undetermined. The CDR3 sequence is 12 residues long. Per germline, CDR1 SEHNR and CDR2 FQNEAQ (reference sequence). Between the trimmed V and J ends, which lost 5 bases and 7 bases, there was a span of 11 bases. CDR3 DNA: TGTGCCAGCAGCCCTGGACGGAGTGAAGCTTTCTTT. Translated: CASSPGRSEAFF.

The chain couples TRBV12-3 or TRBV12-4 to TRBJ1-1; 7 positions agree with TRBD1. This CDR3 has 16 amino acids. Trimming cost V 5 bases and J 0 bases; bases outside gene matches: 9. CDR3 coding DNA: TGTGCCAGCAGTGTAGGGACAGCCAATATGAACACTGAAGCTTTCTTT. Amino acids: CASSVGTANMNTEAFF.

This chain joins TRBV9 and TRBJ2-5; 12 nucleotides agree with TRBD2. Germline CDR1 SGDLS, CDR2 YYNGEE. With 3 bases clipped from V and 5 bases from J, the junction kept 8 bases outside the gene matches. CDR3 length equals 16 residues. CDR3 DNA sequence: TGTGCCAGCAGCGCCCGACTAGCGGGAGTAGGTGAGACCCAGTACTTC. It translates to CASSARLAGVGETQYF.

The rearrangement uses TRBV24-1 and TRBJ2-1; 9 bases agree with TRBD1. This CDR3 comprises 14 residues. Germline V gene sequence: CDR1 KGHDR, CDR2 SFDVKD. The V gene end was trimmed by 3 bases and the J gene end by 8 bases; junction bases not matched to a gene: 4. In nucleotides, the CDR3 is TGTGCCACCAGTGATCCGGACAGGGGCCATGAGCAGTTCTTC. It translates to CATSDPDRGHEQFF.

The V call is TRBV9, the J call TRBJ1-5; 8 bases agree with TRBD1. Germline lookup yields CDR1 SGDLS and CDR2 YYNGEE. There are 15 residues in the CDR3. Trimming cost V 3 bases and J 10 bases; bases outside gene matches: 12. CDR3 in DNA: TGTGCCAGCAGCGCGGCCGGGACAGGTTTGAGTCCCCAGCATTTT. Residues: CASSAAGTGLSPQHF.

This clonotype was observed at least ten times. V and J are TRBV2 and TRBJ2-3, with D unresolved. V was shortened by 3 bases and J by 1 base, with 8 bases between the two germline ends. Germline V CDR1 and CDR2: SNHLY, FYNNEI. The CDR3 covers 14 residues. The CDR3, as DNA: TGTGCCAGCAGTGAGCGATATGGCACAGATACGCAGTATTTT. Its protein product is CASSERYGTDTQYF.

This clonotype was recorded at least ten times. The chain combines TRBV11-2 with TRBJ1-1; a possible D gene is TRBD1 (5 bases). This CDR3 has 12 amino acids. The germline gives CDR1 SGHAT, CDR2 FQNNGV. Trimming pared 5 bases from V and 7 bases from J, leaving 11 bases between. CDR3 region: CASSAATVEAFF. The CDR3 DNA follows: TGTGCCAGCAGCGCCGCGACAGTTGAAGCTTTCTTT.

J is TRBJ2-7 and V is TRBV20-1; a weak D match, TRBD1 (7 bases). Germline assignment: CDR1 DFQATT and CDR2 SNEGSKA (reference sequence). CDR3 length equals 14 residues. With 6 bases removed from V and 1 base from J, the gap between germline ends came to 16 bases. CDR3 nucleotides: TGCAGTGCAGGCAGGGGGGTAAGGTCCTACGAGCAGTACTTC. Residues: CSAGRGVRSYEQYF.

On this clonotype: A much larger clone is a single base away; this may be a read error. J is TRBJ2-7 and V is TRBV20-1, with D perhaps matching TRBD1 (5 bases). Germline V gene lookup returns CDR1 DFQATT and CDR2 SNEGSKA (reference sequence). The CDR3 length is 14 residues. V was pared by 5 bases and J by 6 bases, with 20 bases between. CDR3 sequence: CSAGNPGRGAEQYF. The CDR3 DNA is TGCAGTGCTGGAAACCCCGGACGTGGGGCCGAGCAGTACTTC.

In this sample, this clonotype turned up many times. The J gene is TRBJ1-2, the V gene TRBV18, with 8 bases matching TRBD1. Germline values: CDR1 KGHSH, CDR2 LQKENI. With 3 bases clipped from V and 6 bases from J, the junction kept 6 bases outside the gene matches. There are 14 residues in the CDR3. CDR3 in amino acids: CASSPGTGGHGYTF. The CDR3 bases are TGTGCCAGCTCACCTGGGACAGGAGGACATGGCTACACCTTC.

The chain carries TRBV27 and TRBJ1-1, with D tentatively TRBD1 (5 bases). CDR1 and CDR2 from the germline V gene are MNHEY and SMNVEV (reference sequence). The CDR3 contains 14 residues. V was shortened by 6 bases and J by 4 bases, with 15 bases between the two germline ends. CDR3 sequence reads: CASRPRTGGTEAFF. The CDR3, as DNA: TGTGCCAGCAGACCACGCACAGGAGGCACTGAAGCTTTCTTT.

V and J are TRBV24-1 and TRBJ2-1, with D possibly being TRBD2 (6 bases). Trimming shortened V by 4 bases and J by 5 bases, and 17 bases separated the two germline ends. The CDR3 covers 16 residues. The germline CDR1 and CDR2 sequences are KGHDR and SFDVKD. The CDR3 protein is CATSDSSTGAHNEQFF. The CDR3 DNA is TGTGCCACCAGTGACTCTTCAACGGGAGCGCACAATGAGCAGTTCTTC.

Notes on this clonotype: The conserved phenylalanine or tryptophan normally closing the CDR3 is absent here, so this likely arose from a read error. The genes are TRBV11-3 and TRBJ2-1; 7 bases fit TRBD1. V lost 2 bases and J lost 3; bases outside the gene matches: 4. Germline loops: CDR1 SGHNT, CDR2 YENEEA. CDR3 size: 15 residues. In DNA, the CDR3 is TGTGCCAGCAGCTTATTGGGACAGAACTACAATGAGCAGTTCCTC. This gives the protein CASSLLGQNYNEQFL.